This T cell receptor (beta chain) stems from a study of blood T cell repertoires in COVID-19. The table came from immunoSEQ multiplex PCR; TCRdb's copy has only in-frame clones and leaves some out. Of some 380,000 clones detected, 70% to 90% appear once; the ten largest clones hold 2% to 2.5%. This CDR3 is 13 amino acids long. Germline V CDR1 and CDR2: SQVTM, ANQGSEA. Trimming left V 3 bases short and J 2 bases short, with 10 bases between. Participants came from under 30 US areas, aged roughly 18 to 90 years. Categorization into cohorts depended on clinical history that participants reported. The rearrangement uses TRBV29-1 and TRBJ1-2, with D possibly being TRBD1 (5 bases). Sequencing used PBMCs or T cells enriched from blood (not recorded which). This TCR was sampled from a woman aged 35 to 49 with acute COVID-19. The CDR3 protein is CSVEAGGNYGYTF. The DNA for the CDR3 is TGCAGCGTTGAGGCGGGGGGAAACTATGGCTACACCTTC.